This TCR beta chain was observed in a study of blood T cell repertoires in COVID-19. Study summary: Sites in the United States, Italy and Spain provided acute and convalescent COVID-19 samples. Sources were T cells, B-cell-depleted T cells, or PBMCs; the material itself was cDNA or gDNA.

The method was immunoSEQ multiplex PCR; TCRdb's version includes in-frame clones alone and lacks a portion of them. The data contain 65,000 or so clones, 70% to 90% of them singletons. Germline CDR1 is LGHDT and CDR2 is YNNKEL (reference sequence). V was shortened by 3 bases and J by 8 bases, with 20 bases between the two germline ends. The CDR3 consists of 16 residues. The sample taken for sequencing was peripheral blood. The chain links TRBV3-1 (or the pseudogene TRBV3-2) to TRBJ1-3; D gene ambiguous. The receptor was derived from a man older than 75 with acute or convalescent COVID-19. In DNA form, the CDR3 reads TGTGCCAGCAGCCACAGGCAGACCTACCAAAAGGACACCATATATTTT. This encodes CASSHRQTYQKDTIYF.